These 12 T cell receptor beta chains share one sample of origin, sequenced in a study of T-cell memory formation after mild COVID-19. A single record per CDR3 protein comes from TCRdb applying MiXCR to the 5' RACE reads. Of 450,000 to 700,000 distinct CDR3 sequences listed, about 20% are singletons. Sequenced sample: PBMCs or a T cell subset sorted from them (not recorded which). The receptor source for this set is an adult woman who had mild COVID-19 (a few samples of this study predate the infection). Cell type and time point are not known.

This clonotype was seen a handful of times. This chain joins TRBV2 and TRBJ1-4; D unresolved. Trimming pared 1 base from V and 4 bases from J, leaving 10 bases between. CDR3 length: 15 amino acids. Germline lookup yields CDR1 SNHLY and CDR2 FYNNEI. CDR3 in amino acids: CASSEEGQINEKLFF. Here the CDR3 DNA reads TGTGCCAGCAGTGAAGAGGGCCAAATTAATGAAAAACTGTTTTTT.

This clonotype was seen at least ten times. The V gene is TRBV6-2 or TRBV6-3, the J gene TRBJ1-1; 7 positions agree with TRBD1. V shed 7 bases and J 11 bases; nucleotides not matched to a gene: 10. The CDR3 length is 12 residues. The V gene's germline CDR1 is MNHEY and CDR2 SVGEGT. CDR3 amino acids: CASTGQARSAFF. Here the CDR3 DNA reads TGTGCCAGCACCGGACAGGCAAGAAGTGCTTTCTTT.

The gene calls are TRBV5-1 and TRBJ1-1; TRBD1 agrees at 7 bases. Per germline, CDR1 SGHRS and CDR2 YFSETQ. The trim removed 5 bases at V and 5 bases at J, leaving 9 bases unmatched. The CDR3 sequence is 14 residues long. This chain's CDR3 is CASRLVDRVTEAFF. The CDR3 DNA is TGCGCCAGCAGGCTTGTCGACAGGGTAACTGAAGCTTTCTTT.

This clonotype occurred a few times. The rearrangement joins TRBV4-3 to TRBJ2-3, with 9 bases identical to TRBD2. Per germline, CDR1 LGHNA and CDR2 YSLEER. This CDR3 spans 15 amino acids. Germline trimming cut 4 bases from V and 5 bases from J; bases unmatched to any gene: 7. CDR3 loop: CASSPGGSGRDTQYF. DNA of the CDR3: TGCGCCAGCAGCCCCGGGGGTAGCGGGAGAGATACGCAGTATTTT.

Only a few counts were recorded for this clonotype. V gene TRBV5-1 combines with J gene TRBJ2-1; D perhaps matches TRBD1 (6 bases). The CDR3 is 17 residues long. The germline V gene has CDR1 SGHRS and CDR2 YFSETQ. With 0 bases removed from V and 0 bases from J, the gap between germline ends came to 13 bases. The CDR3 loop reads CASSLDGTKSSYNEQFF. CDR3 in DNA: TGCGCCAGCAGCTTGGACGGGACAAAGAGCTCCTACAATGAGCAGTTCTTC.

This clonotype occurred many times. The rearrangement links TRBV12-3 or TRBV12-4 to TRBJ2-1, with 16 bases identical to TRBD2. The J segment lost 6 bases and the V segment lost 3 bases, leaving 2 bases of the junction unmatched. The CDR3 sequence is 16 residues long. The CDR3 nucleotides are TGTGCCAGCAGTTTGGGACTAGCGGGGGGGCCCAATGAGCAGTTCTTC. Translated, it gives CASSLGLAGGPNEQFF.

This clonotype was counted at least ten times. This chain uses TRBV24-1 with TRBJ2-5, with 7 bases identical to TRBD2. The V gene's germline CDR1 is KGHDR and CDR2 SFDVKD. Trimming cost V 3 bases and J 5 bases; bases outside gene matches: 2. This CDR3 region has 13 residues. CDR3 residues: CATSDPAGETQYF. The CDR3 DNA is TGTGCCACCAGTGATCCAGCGGGGGAGACCCAGTACTTC.

The chain employs TRBV6-5 and TRBJ2-1; D not resolved. The V gene's germline CDR1 is MNHEY and CDR2 SVGAGI. This CDR3 has 14 amino acids. The V and J ends lost 2 bases and 2 bases respectively, with 7 bases between them. The CDR3 sequence is CASSYRVAYNEQFF. CDR3 sequence (DNA): TGTGCCAGCAGTTACCGGGTGGCCTACAATGAGCAGTTCTTC.

The V gene is TRBV20-1, the J gene TRBJ2-3; 7 nucleotides match TRBD1. The J segment lost 4 bases and the V segment lost 6 bases, leaving 10 bases of the junction unmatched. Germline CDR1 is DFQATT and CDR2 is SNEGSKA (reference sequence). The CDR3 spans 14 residues. As DNA, the CDR3 is TGCAGTGCCCAAAGAAGGGGGCGCCCAGATACGCAGTATTTT. This sequence encodes CSAQRRGRPDTQYF.

V and J are TRBV7-9 and TRBJ2-3, with D perhaps matching TRBD2 (6 bases). Germline assignment: CDR1 SEHNR and CDR2 FQNEAQ (reference sequence). The ends were cut back, 1 base at V and 0 bases at J, with 17 bases in the middle. The CDR3 length is 18 residues. The CDR3 protein is CASSLGLDWGTSTDTQYF. The CDR3 DNA is TGTGCCAGCAGCTTAGGACTAGATTGGGGCACTAGCACAGATACGCAGTATTTT.

This clonotype was seen only a few times. The chain couples TRBV9 to TRBJ2-7; D uncertain. The V gene's germline CDR1 is SGDLS and CDR2 YYNGEE. Trimming removed 6 bases from V and 2 bases from J, with 15 bases in between. The CDR3 extends over 14 amino acids. The CDR3 loop is CASTPTPGPYEQYF. The DNA for the CDR3 is TGTGCCAGCACCCCCACGCCTGGACCCTACGAGCAGTACTTC.

This clonotype was detected only a few times. The J gene is TRBJ2-2, the V gene TRBV7-9; D gene ambiguous. V shed 5 bases and J shed 1 base, with 11 bases lying between them. CDR1 and CDR2 (germline): SEHNR, FQNEAQ (reference sequence). The CDR3 sequence is 15 residues long. CDR3 amino acids: CASSLQRQNTGELFF. The CDR3, as DNA: TGTGCCAGCAGCCTACAAAGACAGAACACCGGGGAGCTGTTTTTT.